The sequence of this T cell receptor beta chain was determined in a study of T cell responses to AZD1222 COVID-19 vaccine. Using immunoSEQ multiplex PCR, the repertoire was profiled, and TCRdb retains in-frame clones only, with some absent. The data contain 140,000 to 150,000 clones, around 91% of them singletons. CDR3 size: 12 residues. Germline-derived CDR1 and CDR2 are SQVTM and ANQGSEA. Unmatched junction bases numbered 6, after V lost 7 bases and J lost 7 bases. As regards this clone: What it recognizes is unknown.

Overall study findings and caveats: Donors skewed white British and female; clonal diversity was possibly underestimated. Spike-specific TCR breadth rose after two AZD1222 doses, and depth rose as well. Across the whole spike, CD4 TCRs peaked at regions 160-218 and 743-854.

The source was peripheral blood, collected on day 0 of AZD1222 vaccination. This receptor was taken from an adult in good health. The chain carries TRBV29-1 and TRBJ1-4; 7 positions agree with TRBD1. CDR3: CSDRDSIEKLFF. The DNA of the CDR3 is TGCAGCGACCGGGACAGCATTGAAAAACTGTTTTTT.